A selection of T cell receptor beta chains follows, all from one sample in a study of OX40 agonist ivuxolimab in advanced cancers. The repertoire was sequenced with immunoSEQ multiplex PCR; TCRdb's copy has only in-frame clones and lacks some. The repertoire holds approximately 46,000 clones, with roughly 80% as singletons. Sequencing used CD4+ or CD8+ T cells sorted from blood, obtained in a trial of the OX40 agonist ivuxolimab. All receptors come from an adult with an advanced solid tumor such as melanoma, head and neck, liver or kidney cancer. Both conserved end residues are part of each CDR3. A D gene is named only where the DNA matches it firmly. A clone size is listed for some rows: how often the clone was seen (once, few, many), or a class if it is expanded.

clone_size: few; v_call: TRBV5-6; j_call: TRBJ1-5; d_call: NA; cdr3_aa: CASSLHPPGHQPQHF; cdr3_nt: TGTGCCAGCAGCTTGCACCCTCCTGGGCATCAGCCCCAGCATTTT
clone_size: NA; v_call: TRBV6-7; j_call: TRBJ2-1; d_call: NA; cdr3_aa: CASSPPGVKQFF; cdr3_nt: TGTGCCAGCAGCCCCCCAGGGGTAAAGCAGTTCTTC
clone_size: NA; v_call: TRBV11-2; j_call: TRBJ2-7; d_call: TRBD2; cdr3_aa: CASSLGTSGTPLYEQYF; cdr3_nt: TGTGCCAGCAGCTTAGGTACTAGCGGGACACCGCTCTACGAGCAGTACTTC
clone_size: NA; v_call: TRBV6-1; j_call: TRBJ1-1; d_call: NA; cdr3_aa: CASEAAGGTEAFF; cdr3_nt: TGTGCCAGCGAGGCAGCCGGGGGGACTGAAGCTTTCTTT
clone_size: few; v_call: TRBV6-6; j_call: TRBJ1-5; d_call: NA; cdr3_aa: CASSLTEGGGQTQHF; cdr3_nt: TGTGCCAGCAGTCTTACAGAGGGGGGGGGTCAGACCCAGCATTTT
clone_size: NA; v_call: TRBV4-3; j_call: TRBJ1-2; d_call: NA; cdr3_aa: CASSQDFKQYGYTF; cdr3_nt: TGCGCCAGCAGCCAAGATTTTAAACAGTATGGCTACACCTTC
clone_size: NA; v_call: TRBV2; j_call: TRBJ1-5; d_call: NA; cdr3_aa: CASSFRDGALNQPQHF; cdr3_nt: TGTGCCAGCAGTTTCCGGGACGGAGCCCTCAATCAGCCCCAGCATTTT
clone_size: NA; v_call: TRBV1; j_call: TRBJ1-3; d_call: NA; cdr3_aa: CTSSQDQQGTWTGAGNTIYF; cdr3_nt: TGCACCAGCAGCCAAGATCAGCAGGGGACCTGGACTGGAGCTGGAAACACCATATATTTT
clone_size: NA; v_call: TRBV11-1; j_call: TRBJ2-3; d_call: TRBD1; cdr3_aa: CASSFPLTGGADWDTQYF; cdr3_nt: TGTGCCAGCAGCTTCCCCCTGACAGGGGGCGCAGATTGGGATACGCAGTATTTT
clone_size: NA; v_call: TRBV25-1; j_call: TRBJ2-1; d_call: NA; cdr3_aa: CASSEPWDEQFF; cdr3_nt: TGTGCCAGCAGTGAACCCTGGGATGAGCAGTTCTTC
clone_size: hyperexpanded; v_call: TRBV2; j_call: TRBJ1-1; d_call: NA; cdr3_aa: CASTYATEAFF; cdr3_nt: TGTGCCAGCACCTACGCCACTGAAGCTTTCTTT
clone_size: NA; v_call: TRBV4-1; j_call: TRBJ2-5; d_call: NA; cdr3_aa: CASSQDSNQETQYF; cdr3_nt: TGCGCCAGCAGCCAGGATTCGAACCAAGAGACCCAGTACTTC
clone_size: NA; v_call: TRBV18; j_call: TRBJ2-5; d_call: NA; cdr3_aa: CASSRGGKETQYF; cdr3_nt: TGTGCCAGCTCACGAGGGGGTAAAGAGACCCAGTACTTC
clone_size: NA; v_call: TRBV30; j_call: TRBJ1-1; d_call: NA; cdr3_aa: CAWSRLMNTEAFF; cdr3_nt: TGTGCCTGGAGTCGGCTGATGAACACTGAAGCTTTCTTT
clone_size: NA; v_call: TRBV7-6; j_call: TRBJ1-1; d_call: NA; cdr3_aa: CASSLDRDTEAFF; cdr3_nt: TGTGCCAGCAGCTTAGACAGGGACACTGAAGCTTTCTTT
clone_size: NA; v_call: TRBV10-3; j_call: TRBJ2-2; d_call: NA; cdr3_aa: CAISEQPGELFF; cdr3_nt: TGTGCCATCAGTGAGCAACCGGGGGAGCTGTTTTTT
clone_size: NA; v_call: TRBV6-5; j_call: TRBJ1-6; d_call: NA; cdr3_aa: CASSYGETLHF; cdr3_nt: TGTGCCAGCAGTTACGGTGAGACCCTCCACTTT
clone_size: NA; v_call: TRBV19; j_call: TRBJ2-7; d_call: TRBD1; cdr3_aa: CASSIPGQGGDEQYF; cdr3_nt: TGTGCCAGTAGTATACCCGGACAGGGTGGCGACGAGCAGTACTTC
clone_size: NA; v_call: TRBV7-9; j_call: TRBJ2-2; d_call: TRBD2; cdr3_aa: CASSLARGLGAGELFF; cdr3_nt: TGTGCCAGCAGCTTAGCTCGGGGACTAGGAGCCGGGGAGCTGTTTTTT
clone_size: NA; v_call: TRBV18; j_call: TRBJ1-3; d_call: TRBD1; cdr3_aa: CASSPTRTGGYTGNTIYF; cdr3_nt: TGTGCCAGCTCACCAACGCGGACAGGGGGCTATACTGGAAACACCATATATTTT
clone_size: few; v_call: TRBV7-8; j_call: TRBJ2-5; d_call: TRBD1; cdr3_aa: CASSRGRGLETQYF; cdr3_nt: TGTGCCAGCAGCCGTGGCAGGGGGCTTGAGACCCAGTACTTC
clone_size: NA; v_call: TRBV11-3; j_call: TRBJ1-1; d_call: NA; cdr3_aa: CASSQGPGGEAFF; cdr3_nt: TGTGCCAGCAGCCAAGGACCGGGCGGTGAAGCTTTCTTT
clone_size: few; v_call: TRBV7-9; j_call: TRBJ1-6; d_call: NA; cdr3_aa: CATLSGAYNSPLHF; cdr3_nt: TGTGCCACCCTTTCGGGCGCCTATAATTCACCCCTCCACTTT
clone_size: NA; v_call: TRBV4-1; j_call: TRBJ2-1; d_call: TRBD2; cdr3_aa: CASSQDLTQRGGVF; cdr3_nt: TGCGCCAGCAGCCAAGATCTTACCCAGCGGGGGGGCGTCTTC
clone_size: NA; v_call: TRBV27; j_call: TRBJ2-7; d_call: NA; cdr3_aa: CASSSPGHSFYEQYF; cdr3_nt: TGTGCCAGCAGTTCCCCGGGACATTCCTTCTACGAGCAGTACTTC
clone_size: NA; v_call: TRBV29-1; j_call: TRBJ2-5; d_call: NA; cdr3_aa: CSVPWGSAGETQYF; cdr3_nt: TGCAGCGTTCCTTGGGGGAGCGCTGGGGAGACCCAGTACTTC
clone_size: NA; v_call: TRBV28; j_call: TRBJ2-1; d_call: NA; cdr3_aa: CASSFQGRRGNEQFF; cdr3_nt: TGTGCCAGCAGTTTCCAGGGGAGACGAGGGAATGAGCAGTTCTTC
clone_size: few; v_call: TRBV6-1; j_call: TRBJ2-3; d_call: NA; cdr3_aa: CAGTGTTNRADTQYF; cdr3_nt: TGTGCCGGAACCGGGACAACCAATAGGGCAGATACGCAGTATTTT
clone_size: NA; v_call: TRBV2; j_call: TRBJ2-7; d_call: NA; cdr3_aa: CASSENYEQYF; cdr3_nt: TGTGCCAGCAGTGAAAACTACGAGCAGTACTTC
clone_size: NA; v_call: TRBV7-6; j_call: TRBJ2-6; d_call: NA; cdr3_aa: CASSSVGGAGANVLTF; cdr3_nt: TGTGCCAGCAGCTCCGTGGGTGGGGCTGGGGCCAACGTCCTGACTTTC
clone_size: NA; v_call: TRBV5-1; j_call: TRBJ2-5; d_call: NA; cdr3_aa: CASSLGGGQETQYF; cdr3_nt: TGCGCCAGCAGCTTGGGGGGCGGGCAAGAGACCCAGTACTTC
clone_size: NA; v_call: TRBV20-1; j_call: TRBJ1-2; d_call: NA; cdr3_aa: CSASPRYTF; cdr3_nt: TGCAGTGCCTCCCCCCGATACACCTTC
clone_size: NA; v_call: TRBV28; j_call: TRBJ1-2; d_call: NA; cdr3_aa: CASSRTGPNYGYTF; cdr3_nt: TGTGCCAGCAGTAGGACGGGCCCTAACTATGGCTACACCTTC
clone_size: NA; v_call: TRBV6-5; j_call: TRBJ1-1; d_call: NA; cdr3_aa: CASSYAGLNTEAFF; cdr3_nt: TGTGCCAGCAGTTACGCTGGGTTGAACACTGAAGCTTTCTTT
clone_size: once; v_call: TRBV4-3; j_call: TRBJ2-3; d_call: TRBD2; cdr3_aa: CASSQDRSGGGRDTQYF; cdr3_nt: TGCGCCAGCAGCCAAGATAGAAGCGGGGGGGGACGAGATACGCAGTATTTT
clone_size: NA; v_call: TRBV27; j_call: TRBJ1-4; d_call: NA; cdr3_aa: CASSLWGFGVGPGGEKLFF; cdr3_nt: TGTGCCAGCAGTTTGTGGGGGTTCGGAGTGGGACCCGGCGGGGAAAAACTGTTTTTT
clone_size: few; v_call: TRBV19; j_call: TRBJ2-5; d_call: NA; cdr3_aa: CASSIDGRVRETQYF; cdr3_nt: TGTGCCAGTAGTATAGATGGCAGGGTGAGGGAGACCCAGTACTTC
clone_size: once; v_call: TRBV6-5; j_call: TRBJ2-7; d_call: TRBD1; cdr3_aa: CASSSRDRQRNEQYF; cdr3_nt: TGTGCCAGCAGTTCCCGGGACAGGCAAAGGAACGAGCAGTACTTC
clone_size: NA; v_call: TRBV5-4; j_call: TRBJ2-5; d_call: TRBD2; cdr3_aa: CATILAGRQETQYF; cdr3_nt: TGTGCCACAATACTAGCGGGGCGGCAAGAGACCCAGTACTTC
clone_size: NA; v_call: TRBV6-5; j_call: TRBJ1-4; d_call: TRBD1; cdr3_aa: CASRQGLRREKLFF; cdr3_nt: TGTGCCAGCAGACAGGGGCTCCGTAGAGAAAAACTGTTTTTT
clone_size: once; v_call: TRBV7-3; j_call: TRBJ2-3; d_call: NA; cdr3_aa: CASSSVPSTDTQYF; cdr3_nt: TGTGCCAGCAGCTCCGTCCCTAGCACAGATACGCAGTATTTT
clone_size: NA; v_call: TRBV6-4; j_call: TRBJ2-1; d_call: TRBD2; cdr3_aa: CASSLMGGISGEQFF; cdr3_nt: TGTGCCTCCTCCCTTATGGGGGGGATTAGTGGTGAGCAGTTCTTC
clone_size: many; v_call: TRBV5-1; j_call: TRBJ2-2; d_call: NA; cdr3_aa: CASSLGWLDNTGELFF; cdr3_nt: TGCGCCAGCAGCTTGGGGTGGCTAGATAACACCGGGGAGCTGTTTTTT
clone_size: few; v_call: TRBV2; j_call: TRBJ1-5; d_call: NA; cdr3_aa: CASSFEVYQPQHF; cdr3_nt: TGTGCCAGCAGCTTCGAGGTTTATCAGCCCCAGCATTTT
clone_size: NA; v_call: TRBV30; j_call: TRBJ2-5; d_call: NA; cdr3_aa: CAWSVGGETQYF; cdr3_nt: TGTGCCTGGAGTGTTGGGGGAGAGACCCAGTACTTC
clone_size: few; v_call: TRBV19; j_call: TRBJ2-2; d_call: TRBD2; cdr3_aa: CASRRGGGTGELFF; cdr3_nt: TGTGCCAGTAGGCGGGGGGGAGGCACCGGGGAGCTGTTTTTT
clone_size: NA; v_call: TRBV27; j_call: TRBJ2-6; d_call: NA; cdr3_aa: CASSSTIGANVLTF; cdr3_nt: TGTGCCAGCAGTTCCACCATTGGGGCCAACGTCCTGACTTTC
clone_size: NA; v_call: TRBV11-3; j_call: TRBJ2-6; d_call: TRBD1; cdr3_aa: CASSAVPGQPSSGANVLTF; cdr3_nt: TGTGCCAGCAGCGCGGTACCGGGACAGCCCAGCTCTGGGGCCAACGTCCTGACTTTC
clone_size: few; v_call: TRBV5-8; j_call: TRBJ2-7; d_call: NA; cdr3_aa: CASSPTNQYEQYF; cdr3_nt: TGTGCCAGCAGCCCTACAAACCAATACGAGCAGTACTTC
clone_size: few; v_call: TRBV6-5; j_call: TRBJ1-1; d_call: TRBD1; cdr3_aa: CASSYSRTGDTEAFF; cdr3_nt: TGTGCCAGCAGTTACTCCAGGACAGGAGACACTGAAGCTTTCTTT
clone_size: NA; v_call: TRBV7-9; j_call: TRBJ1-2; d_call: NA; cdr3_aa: CASIDTFYGYTF; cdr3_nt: TGTGCCAGCATTGACACGTTCTATGGCTACACCTTC
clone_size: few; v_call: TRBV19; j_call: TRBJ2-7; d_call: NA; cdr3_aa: CASSLGGGYEQYF; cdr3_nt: TGTGCCAGTAGCCTCGGGGGAGGCTACGAGCAGTACTTC
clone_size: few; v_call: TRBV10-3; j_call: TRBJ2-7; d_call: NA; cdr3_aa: CAISESPDRASRTYEQYF; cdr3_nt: TGTGCCATCAGTGAGTCCCCAGACCGGGCCTCCAGAACCTACGAGCAGTACTTC
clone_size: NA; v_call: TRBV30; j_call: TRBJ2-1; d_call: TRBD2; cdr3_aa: CAWSVGAGVGEQFF; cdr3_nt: TGTGCCTGGAGTGTAGGCGCGGGGGTGGGTGAGCAGTTCTTC